The 29 T cell receptor beta chains below all came from one sample that was sequenced in a study of blood T cell repertoires in COVID-19. Some clones are missing from TCRdb's copy, which holds only in-frame ones; the method was immunoSEQ multiplex PCR. Altogether 160,000 or so clones are present, around nine tenths being singletons, with the ten largest covering 18%. Sequenced sample: peripheral blood. Receptors originate from a man aged 60 to 69 with active or convalescent COVID-19.

This sequence joins TRBV7-9 and TRBJ2-1; 12 nucleotides match TRBD2. The J segment lost 5 bases and the V segment lost 4 bases, leaving 12 bases of the junction unmatched. The germline CDR1 and CDR2 sequences are SEHNR and FQNEAQ (reference sequence). This CDR3 has 18 amino acids. This CDR3 is CASSSPSRGLAGHNEQFF. The CDR3 DNA sequence: TGTGCCAGCAGCTCACCTTCACGAGGACTAGCGGGGCACAATGAGCAGTTCTTC.

V is TRBV21-1 and J is TRBJ1-1; the table's D call of TRBD1 was not tested on the DNA. TRBV21-1 is noted as a pseudogene. The CDR3 is 17 amino acids. The CDR3 bases are TGTGCCAGCAGCAAAGAGAACAGGGTATTTGGGAACACTGAAGCTTTCTTT. Its protein is CASSKENRVFGNTEAFF.

This clone was counted between two and nine times. V gene TRBV7-2 combines with J gene TRBJ1-2, with D tentatively TRBD1 (6 bases). Germline V gene sequence: CDR1 SGHTA, CDR2 FQGNSA. Trimming removed 2 bases at V and 5 bases at J, with 12 bases between. The CDR3 spans 14 residues. The CDR3 DNA follows: TGTGCCAGCAGCTTATATTCAGGGGTATATGGCTACACCTTC. It specifies CASSLYSGVYGYTF. The whole variable domain, filled in from reference TRBV7-2 and TRBJ1-2, reads GAGVSQSPSNKVTEKGKDVELRCDPISGHTALYWYRQSLGQGLEFLIYFQGNSAPDKSGLPSDRFSAERTGGSVSTLTIQRTQQEDSAVYLCASSLYSGVYGYTFGSGTRLTVV.

This clone was found once. The chain combines TRBV2 with TRBJ2-7; D possibly corresponds to TRBD1 (5 bases). V lost 4 bases and J 3 bases, leaving 13 bases between the germline ends. This CDR3 region has 14 residues. Germline-derived CDR1 and CDR2 are SNHLY and FYNNEI. CDR3 nucleotide sequence: TGTGCCAGCAGTGCAGGGCCAGAGCTCTACGAGCAGTACTTC. Its protein product is CASSAGPELYEQYF.

The rearrangement links TRBV10-2 to TRBJ1-5; D might be TRBD1 (6 bases). V lost 0 bases to trimming and J lost 4 bases, with 7 bases between them. Per germline, CDR1 WSHSY and CDR2 SAAADI. This CDR3 is built from 14 residues. The CDR3 nucleotides are TGCGCCAGCAGTGAGTCAACAGGGAATCAGCCCCAGCATTTT. This gives the protein CASSESTGNQPQHF.

The CDR3 is CASSSLHLAHGYTF. The CDR3 bases are TGTGCCAGCAGCTCCCTCCATTTGGCTCATGGCTACACCTTC. V and J are TRBV12-1 and TRBJ1-2; whether TRBD1, the table's D call, matches the DNA was not checked. TRBV12-1 counts as a pseudogene. The CDR3 totals 14 residues.

V gene TRBV6-6 combines with J gene TRBJ1-2; 8 bases agree with TRBD1. The ends lost 6 bases at V and 3 bases at J; junction bases unmatched: 3. The CDR3 consists of 13 residues. The germline V gene has CDR1 MNHNY and CDR2 SVGAGI (reference sequence). The CDR3 reads CASRLQGDYGYTF. The CDR3 region has the DNA TGTGCCAGCAGGTTACAGGGGGACTATGGCTACACCTTC.

The chain carries TRBV10-3 and TRBJ2-7; 11 nucleotides align to TRBD2. The ends lost 3 bases at V and 4 bases at J; junction bases unmatched: 8. Germline-derived CDR1 and CDR2 are ENHRY and SYGVKD. The CDR3 consists of 16 residues. CDR3 coding DNA: TGTGCCATCAGTGAATCCTCGACTAGCGGGGCGTACGAGCAGTACTTC. Translated, it gives CAISESSTSGAYEQYF.

V is TRBV29-1 and J is TRBJ1-4; 9 bases align to TRBD1. The CDR3 runs 15 residues. V dropped 6 bases and J dropped 5; count of bases not matched to a gene: 10. From germline, CDR1 is SQVTM and CDR2 ANQGSEA. The CDR3 spells CSVQGQGFPNEKLFF. The CDR3 nucleotides read TGCAGCGTACAGGGACAGGGATTCCCGAATGAAAAACTGTTTTTT.

The chain recombines TRBV10-2 with TRBJ1-1, with D possibly being TRBD1 (5 bases). The CDR3 length is 14 residues. V was trimmed by 7 bases and J by 1 base, leaving 13 bases between them. CDR1 is WSHSY, CDR2 SAAADI, per germline. The CDR3 protein is CASTLQGTNTEAFF. The CDR3 nucleotides are TGCGCCAGCACCCTGCAGGGTACGAACACTGAAGCTTTCTTT.

The V call is TRBV2, the J call TRBJ1-2; 7 nucleotides agree with TRBD1. The germline CDR1 and CDR2 sequences are SNHLY and FYNNEI. J gave up 5 bases and V 7 bases, and 4 bases lay outside the gene matches. This CDR3 is built from 12 residues. DNA of the CDR3: TGTGCCAGCAAACCAGGGGGGTATGGCTACACCTTC. It yields the protein CASKPGGYGYTF.

The chain uses TRBV12-3 or TRBV12-4 and TRBJ1-1; D gene unclear. Trimming shortened V by 3 bases and J by 3 bases, and 8 bases separated the two germline ends. The CDR3 is 13 residues long. The CDR3 loop reads CASSFIGDTEAFF. The CDR3 nucleotides read TGTGCCAGCAGTTTTATCGGGGACACTGAAGCTTTCTTT.

The V gene is TRBV5-1, the J gene TRBJ1-2; TRBD1 matches 12 bases. In germline, CDR1 is SGHRS, CDR2 YFSETQ. This CDR3 has 15 amino acids. V was clipped by 4 bases and J by 2 bases; unmatched bases: 3. This CDR3 reads CASSGTGGLNYGYTF. The CDR3 region has the DNA TGCGCCAGCAGCGGGACAGGGGGCCTCAACTATGGCTACACCTTC.

The V gene is TRBV19, the J gene TRBJ1-1, with TRBD1 matching 10 bases. Unmatched junction bases numbered 15, after V lost 3 bases and J lost 11 bases. The CDR3 has 16 residues. Per the germline V gene, CDR1 is LNHDA and CDR2 is SQIVND (reference sequence). The CDR3 here is CASSIWLGQGMDLAFF. For the CDR3, the DNA is TGTGCCAGTAGTATCTGGTTGGGACAGGGGATGGATTTGGCTTTCTTT.

The V call is TRBV18, the J call TRBJ1-4; D might be TRBD1 (6 bases). There are 15 residues in the CDR3. The V and J ends lost 6 bases and 4 bases respectively, with 15 bases between them. Per the germline V gene, CDR1 is KGHSH and CDR2 is LQKENI. As DNA, the CDR3 is TGTGCCAGCTCCCAGAGGACAGTCAGTAATGAAAAACTGTTTTTT. Translating it yields CASSQRTVSNEKLFF.

V gene TRBV9 combines with J gene TRBJ1-2; D is unresolved. The germline V gene encodes CDR1 SGDLS and CDR2 YYNGEE. This CDR3 comprises 12 residues. V lost 2 bases and J lost 4, with 6 bases in between. The CDR3 coding sequence is TGTGCCAGCAGCGTCACGGGCTATGGCTACACCTTC. Residues: CASSVTGYGYTF.

V gene TRBV7-2 combines with J gene TRBJ1-5; 7 bases match TRBD1. The CDR3 spans 17 residues. The V gene's germline CDR1 is SGHTA and CDR2 FQGNSA. The V segment lost 2 bases and the J segment 0 bases; nucleotides outside the gene matches: 7. CDR3 amino acids: CASSLRQGDYSNQPQHF. The DNA of the CDR3 is TGTGCCAGCAGCTTAAGACAGGGCGACTATAGCAATCAGCCCCAGCATTTT.

The rearrangement joins TRBV5-1 to TRBJ2-5, with 12 nucleotides matching TRBD1. This CDR3 is 16 amino acids long. Germline CDR1 reads SGHRS; CDR2 reads YFSETQ. With V trimmed by 0 bases and J by 5 bases, 5 bases remained unmatched. Written as DNA, the CDR3 is TGCGCCAGCAGCTTGGCCGGGACAGGGGGCGCGGAGACCCAGTACTTC. It is translated as CASSLAGTGGAETQYF.

The J gene is TRBJ2-3, the V gene TRBV5-4, with TRBD2 matching 8 bases. The V gene end was trimmed by 4 bases and the J gene end by 2 bases; junction bases not matched to a gene: 3. This CDR3 has 14 amino acids. CDR1 is SGHNT, CDR2 YYREEE, per germline (reference sequence). The CDR3 sequence is CASSKAGATDTQYF. CDR3 coding DNA: TGTGCCAGCAGCAAAGCGGGAGCCACAGATACGCAGTATTTT.

This sequence joins TRBV6-5 and TRBJ1-1, with 7 positions matching TRBD1. V shed 5 bases and J 0 bases; nucleotides not matched to a gene: 6. The germline CDR1 and CDR2 sequences are MNHEY and SVGAGI. This CDR3 has 15 residues. CDR3 nucleotides: TGTGCCAGCAGTCGGACAGGAGCTATGAACACTGAAGCTTTCTTT. This codes for CASSRTGAMNTEAFF.

Turning to this clone: This same CDR3 is encoded by further DNA sequences in the sample. The chain has TRBV28 and TRBJ1-1, with a tentative D call TRBD1 (5 bases). The germline V gene encodes CDR1 MDHEN and CDR2 SYDVKM. Trimming left V 3 bases short and J 2 bases short, with 7 bases between. The CDR3 is 13 amino acids. CDR3: CASSFQGNTEAFF. The CDR3 nucleotides read TGTGCCAGCAGTTTCCAGGGAAACACTGAAGCTTTCTTT.

This clone was counted once. The genes are TRBV20-1 and TRBJ1-1; 8 nucleotides agree with TRBD1. The V gene end was trimmed by 6 bases and the J gene end by 10 bases; junction bases not matched to a gene: 7. The CDR3 runs 11 residues. The germline V gene has CDR1 DFQATT and CDR2 SNEGSKA (reference sequence). The CDR3 sequence: CSAIQGAGAFF. Written as DNA, the CDR3 is TGCAGTGCCATCCAGGGGGCTGGAGCTTTCTTT.

The chain combines TRBV7-9 with TRBJ1-2, with D maybe TRBD1 (5 bases). CDR3 length: 15 amino acids. The V end lost 5 bases, the J end lost 1 base, and 14 bases lay between the germline ends. Looked up from germline, CDR1 is SEHNR and CDR2 is FQNEAQ (reference sequence). The CDR3 sequence is CASSPPGGLNYGYTF. The CDR3 DNA reads as TGTGCCAGCAGCCCCCCCGGGGGACTTAACTATGGCTACACCTTC.

The J gene is TRBJ2-1, the V gene TRBV5-1; D is uncertain. Between the trimmed V and J ends, which lost 4 bases and 0 bases, there was a span of 17 bases. Germline CDR1 reads SGHRS; CDR2 reads YFSETQ. The CDR3 extends over 17 amino acids. The DNA for the CDR3 is TGCGCCAGCAGCCCCCCCTTACCAGGCGTCTCCTACAATGAGCAGTTCTTC. Its translation is CASSPPLPGVSYNEQFF.

The chain has TRBV6-1 and TRBJ1-5; D gene unclear. V was trimmed by 1 base and J by 9 bases, leaving 13 bases between them. Germline CDR1 reads MNHNS; CDR2 reads SASEGT. This CDR3 is 14 amino acids long. CDR3 DNA sequence: TGTGCCAGCAGTGAAGGGTACGGGTTCGGGCCCCAGCATTTT. Its translation is CASSEGYGFGPQHF.

The chain links TRBV7-2 to TRBJ1-1; D is possibly TRBD1 (6 bases). The ends were cut back, 1 base at V and 1 base at J, with 13 bases in the middle. This CDR3 is built from 16 residues. Looked up from germline, CDR1 is SGHTA and CDR2 is FQGNSA. CDR3 nucleotide sequence: TGTGCCAGCAGCTTAGTAGGGGGGGCAGCGAACACTGAAGCTTTCTTT. Translation gives CASSLVGGAANTEAFF. Complete variable domain (other parts from reference TRBV7-2 and TRBJ1-1): GAGVSQSPSNKVTEKGKDVELRCDPISGHTALYWYRQSLGQGLEFLIYFQGNSAPDKSGLPSDRFSAERTGGSVSTLTIQRTQQEDSAVYLCASSLVGGAANTEAFFGQGTRLTVV.

This clone was counted ten times or more. The chain links TRBV6-4 to TRBJ1-1; no reliable D call. This CDR3 contains 13 residues. V lost 2 bases and J lost 2, with 6 bases in between. The germline V gene has CDR1 MRHNA and CDR2 SNTAGT. CDR3 DNA: TGTGCCAGCAGTGACGGGCCTAACACTGAAGCTTTCTTT. Its protein product is CASSDGPNTEAFF.

The chain has TRBV5-1 and TRBJ2-1, with 10 bases that match TRBD1. The CDR3 is 17 residues long. Germline V gene sequence: CDR1 SGHRS, CDR2 YFSETQ. Trimming took 6 bases from V and 4 from J; bases not matched to a gene: 13. The CDR3 DNA is TGCGCCAGCAACCCCTTAGTTTCGGGACAGGGGTACAATGAGCAGTTCTTC. Amino acid sequence: CASNPLVSGQGYNEQFF. Combining the CDR3 with reference TRBV5-1 and TRBJ2-1 gives the whole variable domain KAGVTQTPRYLIKTRGQQVTLSCSPISGHRSVSWYQQTPGQGLQFLFEYFSETQRNKGNFPGRFSGRQFSNSRSEMNVSTLELGDSALYLCASNPLVSGQGYNEQFFGPGTRLTVL.

The V call is TRBV7-6, the J call TRBJ1-1, with D uncertain. This CDR3 has 15 residues. Germline V gene lookup returns CDR1 SGHVS and CDR2 FNYEAQ. Between the trimmed V and J ends, which lost 1 base and 5 bases, there was a span of 14 bases. The CDR3 sequence is CASSLGEFRGTEAFF. The CDR3 DNA reads TGTGCCAGCAGCTTAGGCGAGTTCCGGGGTACTGAAGCTTTCTTT.